These 9 T cell receptor beta chains came from one sample sequenced in a study of cytomegalovirus exposure and HLA in healthy donors. The primer mix had 60 Vbeta and 13 Jbeta primers. The assay was immunoSEQ multiplex PCR, and TCRdb's table has in-frame clones only and misses some. The sample consists of 80,000 or so clones, around 67% of them appearing once. Sequenced input: PBMCs. These receptors all stem from a woman between 45 and 60 years old in good health and CMV-seropositive.

V is TRBV7-3 and J is TRBJ1-2; TRBD1 agrees at 7 bases. From germline, CDR1 is SGHTA and CDR2 FQGTGA. CDR3 length: 13 residues. The V and J ends lost 5 bases and 10 bases, in that order; junction bases with no gene match: 10. The DNA for the CDR3 is TGTGCCAGCAGCCCCCGGAGGGACAGTTTCTACACCTTC. Its protein product is CASSPRRDSFYTF.

V gene TRBV28 combines with J gene TRBJ2-7; 8 nucleotides agree with TRBD2. CDR1 is MDHEN and CDR2 is SYDVKM in the germline V gene. The CDR3 loop spans 13 amino acids. J gave up 4 bases and V 7 bases, and 6 bases lay outside the gene matches. The CDR3 DNA follows: TGTGCCAGCATGGATACTAGCGGATACGAGCAGTACGTC. It yields the protein CASMDTSGYEQYV.

DNA of the CDR3: TGTGCCAGTACGTGGGAGGCTCAGCCCCAGCATTTT. It encodes CASTWEAQPQHF. This chain connects TRBV19 to TRBJ1-5; D uncertain. The germline V gene has CDR1 LNHDA and CDR2 SQIVND (reference sequence). Deletions cut 7 bases from V and 6 bases from J, with 10 bases between. This CDR3 contains 12 residues.

V is TRBV5-1 and J is TRBJ1-1; D possibly corresponds to TRBD1 (5 bases). Germline V gene data show CDR1 as SGHRS and CDR2 as YFSETQ. This CDR3 region has 15 residues. Trimming removed 1 base from V and 7 bases from J, with 17 bases in between. The CDR3 reads CASSLSRGILGEAFF. In nucleotides, the CDR3 is TGCGCCAGCAGCTTGTCCCGGGGGATTCTCGGTGAAGCTTTCTTT.

Concerning this clone: At one end, the junction sequence differs from germline, possibly due to a read error. The V gene is TRBV7-9, the J gene TRBJ2-1; 12 bases agree with TRBD2. The length of the CDR3 is 16 residues. Germline assignment: CDR1 SEHNR and CDR2 FQNEAQ (reference sequence). Written as DNA, the CDR3 is TGTTCCAGCAGCTTAGCGTGGACTAGCGGGGAGAATGAGCAGTTCTTC. Translation: CSSSLAWTSGENEQFF. The variable domain in full, with the rest retrieved from reference TRBV7-9 and TRBJ2-1, is DTGVSQNPRHKITKRGQNVTFRCDPISEHNRLYWYRQTLGQGPEFLTYFQNEAQLEKSRLLSDRFSAERPKGSFSTLEIQRTEQGDSAMYLCSSSLAWTSGENEQFFGPGTRLTVL.

The V call is TRBV4-2, the J call TRBJ1-1; TRBD1 matches at 9 bases. The CDR3 contains 18 residues. From germline, CDR1 is LGHNA and CDR2 YNFKEQ. V shed 0 bases and J 5 bases; nucleotides not matched to a gene: 13. The CDR3 spells CASSQDLDRGRLGTEAFF. The CDR3 coding sequence is TGTGCCAGCAGCCAAGATTTGGACAGGGGCCGCCTTGGGACTGAAGCTTTCTTT.

This clone was observed a handful of times. The CDR3 nucleotides are TGTGCCAGCTCACCCCTTATTGGCCCCGTAAAGAACTATGGCTACACCTTC. This codes for CASSPLIGPVKNYGYTF. V and J are TRBV18 and TRBJ1-2; D uncertain. Germline assignment: CDR1 KGHSH and CDR2 LQKENI. The CDR3 length is 17 residues. V was cut by 3 bases and J by 2 bases, with 19 bases left in between.

CDR3 bases: TGTGCCAGCAGCCATGCCGGGACAGCCGGGGAGCTGTTTTTT. Encoded protein: CASSHAGTAGELFF. The V call is TRBV7-6, the J call TRBJ2-2; 7 nucleotides agree with TRBD1. CDR1 is SGHVS, CDR2 FNYEAQ, per germline. The CDR3 length is 14 residues. The V segment lost 5 bases and the J segment 6 bases; nucleotides outside the gene matches: 6.

This clone was recorded only once. The chain joins TRBV5-4 to TRBJ1-2; the D is unclear. The ends were cut back, 4 bases at V and 14 bases at J, with 6 bases in the middle. CDR1 and CDR2 (germline): SGHNT, YYREEE (reference sequence). The CDR3 sequence is 8 residues long. This chain's CDR3 is CASSPGTF. The CDR3 region has the DNA TGTGCCAGCAGCCCCGGGACCTTC.